The 14 T cell receptor beta chains given below trace back to one sample, sequenced in a study of human T cells and chemical hapten exposure. The time point is: patch test 1, 2 weeks after DPC sensitization. Treatment of the sample: therapeutic diphenylcyclopropenone sensitization with weekly scalp DPC. MiXCR, applied by TCRdb to the RACE reads, yields one record per CDR3 protein. The sample records 75,000 to 100,000 distinct CDR3 sequences, 8% to 11% being singletons. The starting material was whole blood, obtained in connection with sensitization to the hapten diphenylcyclopropenone (DPC). Every receptor here comes from a man between 40 and 49 years old with alopecia areata. Some clones in this sample may be carry-over from other donors' samples.

This clonotype was seen ten or more times. CDR3 DNA: TGTGCCATTCAAGGGGTCGACACTGAAGCTTTCTTT. Translation: CAIQGVDTEAFF. The V gene is TRBV7-6, the J gene TRBJ1-1, with D possibly matching TRBD1 (5 bases). This CDR3 is built from 12 residues. Trimming took off 10 bases at V and 3 bases at J, with 12 bases between the two ends. Germline values: CDR1 SGHVS, CDR2 FNYEAQ.

There are many counts of this clonotype. The rearrangement uses TRBV6-5 and TRBJ1-2; D unresolved. V was clipped by 6 bases and J by 1 base, with 6 bases between them. Looked up from germline, CDR1 is MNHEY and CDR2 is SVGAGI. The CDR3 sequence is 12 residues long. The CDR3 reads CASRDFNYGYTF. The CDR3, as DNA: TGTGCCAGCAGGGATTTTAACTATGGCTACACCTTC.

This clonotype came up many times. V and J are TRBV20-1 and TRBJ1-4; D is unresolved. V gave up 0 bases and J gave up 4 bases, with 12 bases separating them. Germline CDR1 is DFQATT and CDR2 is SNEGSKA (reference sequence). The CDR3 runs to 15 residues. As DNA, the CDR3 is TGCAGTGCTAGAGATCGTTGGGTGGATAATGAAAAACTGTTTTTT. Amino acid sequence: CSARDRWVDNEKLFF.

This clonotype has only a few counts. The chain combines TRBV27 with TRBJ1-5; a weak D match, TRBD1 (6 bases). Trimming shortened V by 8 bases and J by 4 bases, and 9 bases separated the two germline ends. The CDR3 consists of 12 residues. Germline CDR1 and CDR2: MNHEY and SMNVEV (reference sequence). The CDR3 DNA follows: TGTGCCAGCGGCACAGGGAATCAGCCCCAGCATTTT. Translated, it gives CASGTGNQPQHF.

The sample holds many counts of this clonotype. The chain joins TRBV6-2 or TRBV6-3 to TRBJ1-5; the match to TRBD1 covers 7 bases. The germline V gene has CDR1 MNHEY and CDR2 SVGEGT. The junction had 11 bases not matched to a gene; V was cut back by 0 bases and J by 3 bases. The CDR3 is 18 residues long. The CDR3 bases are TGTGCCAGCAGTTACTCGGCCGCTCAGGGGGTCTTCAATCAGCCCCAGCATTTT. It is translated as CASSYSAAQGVFNQPQHF.

In this sample, this clonotype turned up a few times. The chain has TRBV7-9 and TRBJ1-3, with D uncertain. The CDR3 has 15 residues. Trimming pared 1 base from V and 0 bases from J, leaving 7 bases between. The germline V gene has CDR1 SEHNR and CDR2 FQNEAQ (reference sequence). CDR3 protein: CASSLGGTSGNTIYF. CDR3 sequence (DNA): TGTGCCAGCAGCTTAGGTGGCACCTCTGGAAACACCATATATTTT.

In its sample, this clonotype was seen many times. V and J are TRBV12-3 or TRBV12-4 and TRBJ2-3, with 9 positions matching TRBD2. V was pared by 7 bases and J by 0 bases, with 5 bases of the junction left unmatched. This CDR3 has 15 amino acids. The CDR3 region has the DNA TGTGCCAGCACGCGACTAGCGGTTAGCACAGATACGCAGTATTTT. Amino acid sequence: CASTRLAVSTDTQYF.

The genes are TRBV6-5 and TRBJ2-3; TRBD2 matches at 13 bases. Unmatched junction bases numbered 6, after V lost 5 bases and J lost 4 bases. The CDR3 has 16 amino acids. CDR1 and CDR2 (germline): MNHEY, SVGAGI. This CDR3 is CASSQLAGGPPDTQYF. The CDR3 DNA is TGTGCCAGCAGTCAACTAGCGGGAGGGCCGCCAGATACGCAGTATTTT.

This chain connects TRBV5-1 to TRBJ2-5; TRBD2 might be the D (6 bases). The CDR3 runs 14 residues. Germline values: CDR1 SGHRS, CDR2 YFSETQ. V lost 4 bases, J lost 4 bases, and 14 bases lay in between. The DNA for the CDR3 is TGCGCCAGCAGCCCAGGACTATTGTCAGAGACCCAGTACTTC. It is translated as CASSPGLLSETQYF.

In its sample, this clonotype was seen a few times. The V call is TRBV20-1, the J call TRBJ1-2; maybe TRBD1 (5 bases). Germline V lookup: CDR1 DFQATT, CDR2 SNEGSKA (reference sequence). V lost 1 base and J 1 base, leaving 13 bases between the germline ends. The CDR3 contains 15 residues. The CDR3 bases are TGCAGTGCTAGAGGAGGGGAACGAAATAACTATGGCTACACCTTC. Translating it yields CSARGGERNNYGYTF.

This clonotype was counted only a few times. The V gene is TRBV11-3, the J gene TRBJ2-1; TRBD2 agrees at 7 bases. V shed 8 bases and J 4 bases; nucleotides not matched to a gene: 2. Germline V gene sequence: CDR1 SGHNT, CDR2 YENEEA. The CDR3 contains 12 residues. The CDR3 region is CASRGGYNEQFF. CDR3 bases: TGTGCCAGCCGCGGGGGTTACAATGAGCAGTTCTTC. Complete variable domain (other parts from reference TRBV11-3 and TRBJ2-1): EAGVVQSPRYKIIEKKQPVAFWCNPISGHNTLYWYLQNLGQGPELLIRYENEEAVDDSQLPKDRFSAERLKGVDSTLKIQPAELGDSAVYLCASRGGYNEQFFGPGTRLTVL.

This clonotype has at least ten counts. The chain is built from TRBV5-1 and TRBJ2-5, with D maybe TRBD2 (5 bases). This CDR3 has 17 residues. Trimming stripped 4 bases from V and 4 bases from J, with 23 bases between. From germline, CDR1 is SGHRS and CDR2 YFSETQ. The CDR3 DNA follows: TGCGCCAGCAGCCAAACACTATTACGGGAATACGTAGAGACCCAGTACTTC. It encodes CASSQTLLREYVETQYF.

The chain employs TRBV20-1 and TRBJ2-4; 10 nucleotides align to TRBD1. This CDR3 region has 13 residues. Looked up from germline, CDR1 is DFQATT and CDR2 is SNEGSKA (reference sequence). V lost 6 bases to trimming and J lost 6 bases; unmatched junction nucleotides: 5. The CDR3 loop reads CSAEDRGLNIQYF. CDR3 sequence (DNA): TGCAGTGCAGAAGACAGGGGGCTAAACATTCAGTACTTC.

Written as DNA, the CDR3 is TGCAGCGTGGATCTAACTAGCGGGAAGAGCTCCTACAATGAGCAGTTCTTC. It specifies CSVDLTSGKSSYNEQFF. The gene calls are TRBV29-1 and TRBJ2-1; 10 bases are a match to TRBD2. CDR1 and CDR2 (germline): SQVTM, ANQGSEA. This CDR3 has 17 residues. After removal of 6 bases from V and 0 bases from J, the junction contained 11 bases not matched to a gene.